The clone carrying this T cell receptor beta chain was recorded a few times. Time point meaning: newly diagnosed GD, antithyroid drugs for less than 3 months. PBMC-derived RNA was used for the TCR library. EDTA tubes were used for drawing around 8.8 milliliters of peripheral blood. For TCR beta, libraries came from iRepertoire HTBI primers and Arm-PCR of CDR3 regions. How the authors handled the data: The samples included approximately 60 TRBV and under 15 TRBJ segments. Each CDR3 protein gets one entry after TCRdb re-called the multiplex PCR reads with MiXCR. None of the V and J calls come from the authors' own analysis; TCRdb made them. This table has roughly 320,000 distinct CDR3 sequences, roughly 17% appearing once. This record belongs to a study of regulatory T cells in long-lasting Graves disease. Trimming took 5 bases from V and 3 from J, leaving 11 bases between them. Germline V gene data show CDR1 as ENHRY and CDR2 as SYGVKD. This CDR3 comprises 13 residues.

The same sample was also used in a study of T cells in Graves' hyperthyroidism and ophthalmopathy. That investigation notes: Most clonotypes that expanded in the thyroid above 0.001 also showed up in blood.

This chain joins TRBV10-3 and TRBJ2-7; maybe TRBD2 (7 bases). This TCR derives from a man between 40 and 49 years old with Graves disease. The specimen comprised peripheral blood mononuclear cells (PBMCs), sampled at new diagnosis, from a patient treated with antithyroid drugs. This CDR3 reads CAISTGGHYEQYF. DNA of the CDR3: TGTGCCATCAGTACCGGGGGGCACTACGAGCAGTACTTC.